This T cell receptor (beta chain) was observed in a study of shared T cell receptors in the human thymus. The V segment lost 7 bases and the J segment 1 base; nucleotides outside the gene matches: 10. The CDR3 loop spans 16 amino acids. CDR1 is MDHEN and CDR2 is SYDVKM in the germline V gene. TCRdb's table, derived via immunoSEQ multiplex PCR, lists solely in-frame clones and lacks some. The table shows hundreds of thousands of clones, with 70% to 80% occurring only once. These data are also associated with another study on human thymus T cells.

V gene TRBV28 combines with J gene TRBJ2-3; TRBD2 matches 8 bases. The TCR sequence derives from a boy in the first two years of life with a congenital heart defect. The source material was thymocytes. The CDR3 sequence: CASTPRGGQGTDTQYF. In nucleotides, the CDR3 is TGTGCCAGCACCCCCCGGGGGGGCCAGGGCACAGATACGCAGTATTTT.